In its sample, the clone carrying this T cell receptor beta chain was seen a few times. Its matching antigen is unknown. The CDR3 end is not reached by the read, which stops 3 residues before it; the germline J gene fills it in. CDR1 is SNHLY, CDR2 FYNNEI, per germline. This CDR3 has 13 residues. Trimming cost V 10 bases and J 7 bases, with 19 bases left between them. The data were taken from a study of T cell clonality in common variable immunodeficiency. Notes on the study in general: Reportedly, TCR beta sequences from common variable immunodeficiency showed fewer deletions and N-nucleotide insertions.

For at least one year, all CVID subjects received replacement immunoglobulin. Equal genomic DNA amounts from CVID and control samples were sequenced. TCRdb's table, derived via immunoSEQ multiplex PCR, lists solely in-frame clones and lacks some. This repertoire holds fewer than 15,000 clones, and none appear only once. Material: peripheral blood mononuclear cells. The J gene is TRBJ1-2, the V gene TRBV2; unclear D gene. The receptor comes from a human donor with common variable immunodeficiency. The CDR3 bases that were read are TGTGCCACTTTCGGGTCACCGGATACTGGC. Protein sequence: CATFGSPDTG. From start to end, the CDR3 is CATFGSPDTGYTF.